This TCR beta chain was captured by sequencing in a study of cytomegalovirus exposure and HLA in healthy donors. General study points: Productive rates of about 90% or about 30% were seen for most TCR beta V segments in an earlier analysis. In vitro confirmation showed a few CMV-associated chains to be CMV antigen specific. The study listed under 200 cytomegalovirus-associated TCR beta chains.

To note about this clone: The antigen is undetermined.

The PCR contained 60 Vbeta and 13 Jbeta primers. The method was immunoSEQ multiplex PCR; TCRdb's version includes in-frame clones alone and lacks a portion of them. The data contain around 90,000 clones, roughly two thirds of them seen just once; the ten biggest clones take up roughly 2%. Germline V gene data show CDR1 as SGHVS and CDR2 as FNYEAQ. V lost 1 base to trimming and J lost 0 bases, with 10 bases between them. The CDR3 runs 16 residues. The sample taken for sequencing was PBMCs. This chain uses TRBV7-6 with TRBJ2-1; possibly TRBD2 for D (6 bases). This TCR was recovered from a human donor in good health. DNA for the CDR3: TGTGCCAGCAGCTTAGGGGAGGTGAGCTCCTACAATGAGCAGTTCTTC. Encoded protein: CASSLGEVSSYNEQFF.